A single sample gave rise to the 30 T cell receptor beta chains below, sequenced in a study of blood T cell repertoires in COVID-19 (dated by TCRdb to about 2020). Receptors were amplified or captured by the immunoSEQ multiplex PCR assay. What TCRdb holds here is the immuneACCESS table cut down to in-frame rearrangements. Part of the clones is not present; checked against another copy, under half of the missing clones reflect an unresolved V gene, and the others are unexplained. The sample data list about 260,000 clones, and around nine tenths of these were observed just once. The biggest ten clones account for around 5.1% of the sample. The source material was peripheral blood. Receptors were obtained from a woman in her sixties or seventies with COVID-19, enrolled during active disease.

The chain recombines TRBV10-3 with TRBJ1-6; 7 bases align to TRBD1. The germline V gene encodes CDR1 ENHRY and CDR2 SYGVKD. The length of the CDR3 is 13 residues. The CDR3 DNA is TGTGCAAGCACAGGGGCGGGTAATTCACCCCTCCACTTT. Residues: CASTGAGNSPLHF.

The V gene is TRBV7-3, the J gene TRBJ2-4, with TRBD2 matching over 7 bases. The V segment lost 5 bases and the J segment 8 bases; nucleotides outside the gene matches: 9. Germline V gene data show CDR1 as SGHTA and CDR2 as FQGTGA. The CDR3 has 14 amino acids. The CDR3 nucleotides are TGTGCCAGCAGCCCCCTTGTACGGGGGGACATTCAGTACTTC. Translation: CASSPLVRGDIQYF.

The V gene is TRBV30, the J gene TRBJ1-5; 7 bases align to TRBD1. The CDR3 sequence is 14 residues long. Trimming at V came to 1 base and at J to 5 bases, leaving 5 bases not matched to a gene. Germline CDR1 GTSNPN, CDR2 SVGIG (reference sequence). The CDR3 protein is CAWSAGTADQPQHF. The CDR3 region has the DNA TGTGCCTGGAGTGCAGGGACAGCCGATCAGCCCCAGCATTTT.

The rearrangement joins TRBV24-1 to TRBJ2-5; 12 nucleotides align to TRBD1. This CDR3 spans 16 amino acids. J was trimmed by 5 bases and V by 2 bases; bases with no gene match: 5. Germline loops: CDR1 KGHDR, CDR2 SFDVKD. CDR3 DNA sequence: TGTGCCACCAGTGATTCGGGACAGGGGGCGGGCGAGACCCAGTACTTC. This encodes CATSDSGQGAGETQYF.

The gene calls are TRBV19 and TRBJ2-2, with D maybe TRBD2 (6 bases). The CDR3 is 16 amino acids. The V and J ends lost 5 bases and 7 bases respectively, with 20 bases between them. The germline V gene encodes CDR1 LNHDA and CDR2 SQIVND (reference sequence). The CDR3 loop reads CASSLPGLASVGELFF. The CDR3 DNA follows: TGTGCCAGTAGTCTCCCCGGGCTAGCGTCTGTCGGGGAGCTGTTTTTT.

The table lists this clone with a count of one. In nucleotides, the CDR3 is TGTGCCCAGGGGGCAGGGGGCGGTGGCTACACCTTC. Its translation is CAQGAGGGGYTF. V usage is TRBV30 and J usage is TRBJ1-2; 8 positions agree with TRBD1. J gave up 7 bases and V 8 bases, and 9 bases lay outside the gene matches. The germline V gene has CDR1 GTSNPN and CDR2 SVGIG (reference sequence). This CDR3 is built from 12 residues.

V usage is TRBV2 and J usage is TRBJ1-2; 8 bases are shared with TRBD1. V lost 6 bases, J lost 0 bases, and 9 bases stayed unmatched. Germline assignment: CDR1 SNHLY and CDR2 FYNNEI. The CDR3 totals 16 residues. The CDR3 coding sequence is TGTGCCAGCAGCCCACGACAGGGGAAGGCTAACTATGGCTACACCTTC. This encodes CASSPRQGKANYGYTF.

The chain uses TRBV27 and TRBJ1-2; D might be TRBD1 (5 bases). CDR3 length: 21 amino acids. CDR1 is MNHEY, CDR2 SMNVEV, per germline (reference sequence). Trimming removed 0 bases at V and 6 bases at J, with 32 bases between. This CDR3 reads CASSLSRTVSNRLGGKDGYTF. Written as DNA, the CDR3 is TGTGCCAGCAGTTTATCAAGAACAGTATCTAATCGTTTGGGGGGGAAGGATGGCTACACCTTC.

The chain joins TRBV6-6 to TRBJ2-2; 7 bases agree with TRBD1. V lost 6 bases, J lost 1 base, and 8 bases stayed unmatched. Germline CDR1 reads MNHNY; CDR2 reads SVGAGI (reference sequence). This CDR3 has 16 residues. CDR3 loop: CASSLTGTVNTGELFF. CDR3 nucleotide sequence: TGTGCCAGCAGCCTCACCGGGACAGTGAACACCGGGGAGCTGTTTTTT.

This rearrangement joins TRBV5-6 to TRBJ2-3, with TRBD2 matching 12 bases. V shed 4 bases, J shed 1 base, and the junction held 10 bases outside the gene matches. The CDR3 is 18 residues long. Germline CDR1 is SGHDT and CDR2 is YYEEEE. CDR3 sequence reads: CASSAVGLAGSGTDTQYF. The CDR3 region has the DNA TGTGCCAGCAGCGCGGTTGGACTAGCGGGAAGTGGCACAGATACGCAGTATTTT. The variable domain in full, with the rest retrieved from reference TRBV5-6 and TRBJ2-3, is DAGVTQSPTHLIKTRGQQVTLRCSPKSGHDTVSWYQQALGQGPQFIFQYYEEEERQRGNFPDRFSGHQFPNYSSELNVNALLLGDSALYLCASSAVGLAGSGTDTQYFGPGTRLTVL.

This rearrangement joins TRBV10-3 to TRBJ2-7, with TRBD2 matching over 8 bases. This CDR3 is 14 amino acids long. The J segment lost 6 bases and the V segment lost 5 bases, leaving 9 bases of the junction unmatched. The germline V gene has CDR1 ENHRY and CDR2 SYGVKD. CDR3 bases: TGTGCCATCAGTAGGGGGAGCGGGAGCGGCGAGCAGTACTTC. It is translated as CAISRGSGSGEQYF.

This clone turned up a few times. The chain uses TRBV10-1 and TRBJ2-7; TRBD1 is a possible D gene (6 bases). Germline-derived CDR1 and CDR2 are WNHNN and SYGVQD (reference sequence). V was cut by 2 bases and J by 0 bases, with 11 bases left in between. This CDR3 is 15 amino acids long. The CDR3 coding sequence is TGCGCCAGCAGTGAGGGCAGGGGAGTCTCCTACGAGCAGTACTTC. Protein product: CASSEGRGVSYEQYF.

The chain couples TRBV14 to TRBJ2-7; TRBD2 aligns across 7 bases. Germline lookup yields CDR1 SGHDN and CDR2 FVKESK. CDR3 length equals 17 residues. The trim removed 2 bases at V and 3 bases at J, leaving 13 bases unmatched. CDR3 DNA: TGTGCCAGCAGCCAAAAATGGGGCGGGAGAGATTTCTACGAGCAGTACTTC. Translating it yields CASSQKWGGRDFYEQYF.

The chain couples TRBV28 to TRBJ1-3; D unclear. From germline, CDR1 is MDHEN and CDR2 SYDVKM. Trimming left V 3 bases short and J 0 bases short, with 12 bases between. This CDR3 spans 16 amino acids. CDR3 in amino acids: CASSFLAASSGNTIYF. The CDR3 DNA sequence: TGTGCCAGCAGTTTCCTGGCGGCCAGCTCTGGAAACACCATATATTTT.

The CDR3 loop reads CASSFLEYTEAFF. The CDR3 region has the DNA TGTGCCAGCAGCTTTCTCGAGTACACTGAAGCTTTCTTT. The J gene is TRBJ1-1, the V gene TRBV5-5; D gene unclear. The CDR3 consists of 13 residues. The V gene lost 2 bases and the J gene lost 3 bases, with 8 bases spanning the gap. Germline CDR1 reads SGHKS; CDR2 reads YYEKEE (reference sequence).

This clone was picked up one time. The V and J genes are TRBV4-3 and TRBJ2-4, with D tentatively TRBD2 (6 bases). V lost 0 bases to trimming and J lost 9 bases, with 9 bases between them. In germline, CDR1 is LGHNA, CDR2 YSLEER. The length of the CDR3 is 13 residues. The CDR3 nucleotides are TGCGCCAGCAGCCAAGATCGGGGGAGCATTCAGTACTTC. Translated: CASSQDRGSIQYF.

CDR3 nucleotide sequence: TGTGCCAGCAGCCCAGGAATCGGTCAGAACACTGAAGCTTTCTTT. The encoded protein is CASSPGIGQNTEAFF. The V gene is TRBV11-2, the J gene TRBJ1-1, with unresolved D. The germline gives CDR1 SGHAT, CDR2 FQNNGV. With 5 bases removed from V and 1 base from J, the gap between germline ends came to 14 bases. CDR3 length equals 15 residues.

This clone was picked up a small number of times. This chain connects TRBV21-1 to TRBJ2-7; the table calls TRBD2, which could not be checked here. TRBV21-1 is annotated as a pseudogene. The CDR3 contains 21 residues. The CDR3 region has the DNA TGTGCCAGCAGCACCCAATCACTAGCGGGGGGGGATCCACGGGCCGGCTACGAGCAGTACTTC. Amino acid sequence: CASSTQSLAGGDPRAGYEQYF.

The gene calls are TRBV27 and TRBJ2-3; TRBD2 matches at 11 bases. Germline values: CDR1 MNHEY, CDR2 SMNVEV (reference sequence). There are 17 residues in the CDR3. With V trimmed by 0 bases and J by 7 bases, 9 bases remained unmatched. CDR3 sequence: CASSLSPRASGRNTQYF. The DNA for the CDR3 is TGTGCCAGCAGTTTATCCCCGAGGGCTAGCGGGAGGAATACGCAGTATTTT.

The chain employs TRBV7-2 and TRBJ1-2, with 7 positions matching TRBD1. In germline, CDR1 is SGHTA, CDR2 FQGNSA. V gave up 5 bases and J gave up 4 bases; unmatched junction bases: 10. The length of the CDR3 is 15 residues. The CDR3: CASSLRRDSVYGYTF. In DNA form, the CDR3 reads TGTGCCAGCAGCCTCCGGCGGGACAGTGTCTATGGCTACACCTTC.

The V gene is TRBV7-9, the J gene TRBJ2-2; possibly TRBD2 for D (7 bases). V lost 2 bases and J lost 0, with 13 bases in between. Germline V CDR1 and CDR2: SEHNR, FQNEAQ (reference sequence). The CDR3 contains 17 residues. CDR3 in DNA: TGTGCCAGCAGCTTATTTGGGGGGGCTACGAACACCGGGGAGCTGTTTTTT. Translating gives CASSLFGGATNTGELFF. Together with reference TRBV7-9 and TRBJ2-2, the CDR3 gives the full variable domain: DTGVSQNPRHKITKRGQNVTFRCDPISEHNRLYWYRQTLGQGPEFLTYFQNEAQLEKSRLLSDRFSAERPKGSFSTLEIQRTEQGDSAMYLCASSLFGGATNTGELFFGEGSRLTVL.

The J gene is TRBJ1-2, the V gene TRBV6-5; D is undetermined. The V gene's germline CDR1 is MNHEY and CDR2 SVGAGI. The ends were cut back, 0 bases at V and 4 bases at J, with 12 bases in the middle. The CDR3 runs 15 residues. The CDR3 DNA reads TGTGCCAGCAGTTACTCTCCAACCTGGAGCTATGGCTACACCTTC. Residues: CASSYSPTWSYGYTF.

This chain connects TRBV6-5 to TRBJ2-1, with 8 bases matching TRBD2. The CDR3 contains 15 residues. CDR1 is MNHEY and CDR2 is SVGAGI in the germline V gene. The V gene end was trimmed by 5 bases and the J gene end by 2 bases; junction bases not matched to a gene: 5. The CDR3 protein is CASSPAGEAYNEQFF. CDR3 sequence (DNA): TGTGCCAGCAGTCCAGCGGGAGAGGCCTACAATGAGCAGTTCTTC.

This chain uses TRBV5-1 with TRBJ2-2, with D possibly being TRBD1 (6 bases). Germline V gene data show CDR1 as SGHRS and CDR2 as YFSETQ. The CDR3 is 17 residues long. The V end was cut by 1 base, the J end by 0 bases, with 13 bases between. Here the CDR3 DNA reads TGCGCCAGCAGCTTGAAAGGCGACAGGCCGAACACCGGGGAGCTGTTTTTT. Translated, it gives CASSLKGDRPNTGELFF. The variable domain in full, with the rest retrieved from reference TRBV5-1 and TRBJ2-2, is KAGVTQTPRYLIKTRGQQVTLSCSPISGHRSVSWYQQTPGQGLQFLFEYFSETQRNKGNFPGRFSGRQFSNSRSEMNVSTLELGDSALYLCASSLKGDRPNTGELFFGEGSRLTVL.

The chain uses TRBV3-1 (or the pseudogene TRBV3-2) and TRBJ1-3; no reliable D call. CDR1 is LGHDT, CDR2 YNNKEL, per germline (reference sequence). V lost 3 bases, J lost 0 bases, and 18 bases lay in between. The length of the CDR3 is 18 residues. The chain's CDR3 is CASSHHQGRIYSGNTIYF. Here the CDR3 DNA reads TGTGCCAGCAGCCACCACCAAGGCAGGATATACTCTGGAAACACCATATATTTT.

V and J are TRBV3-1 (or the pseudogene TRBV3-2) and TRBJ1-6; a possible D gene is TRBD1 (5 bases). The CDR3 consists of 14 residues. The V and J ends lost 3 bases and 9 bases respectively, with 12 bases between them. In germline, CDR1 is LGHDT, CDR2 YNNKEL (reference sequence). The CDR3 loop is CASSHPRGSSPLHF. CDR3 coding DNA: TGTGCCAGCAGCCACCCCCGGGGGAGTTCACCCCTCCACTTT.

The chain has TRBV28 and TRBJ1-6; 7 bases line up with TRBD1. V was pared by 1 base and J by 9 bases, with 9 bases of the junction left unmatched. Germline V CDR1 and CDR2: MDHEN, SYDVKM. This CDR3 contains 16 residues. The CDR3, as DNA: TGTGCCAGCAGTTTATTAGGTCAGGGGGGAGGTTCACCCCTCCACTTT. This encodes CASSLLGQGGGSPLHF.

This clone was observed a single time. This chain connects TRBV30 to TRBJ2-4; 10 bases fit TRBD2. V lost 3 bases and J lost 12; bases outside the gene matches: 5. The CDR3 loop spans 12 amino acids. The germline V gene encodes CDR1 GTSNPN and CDR2 SVGIG (reference sequence). CDR3 region: CAWRRVAGGQYF. The CDR3 DNA follows: TGTGCCTGGAGACGGGTAGCGGGAGGTCAGTACTTC.

The rearrangement joins TRBV25-1 to TRBJ1-2; 9 nucleotides line up with TRBD1. The J segment lost 8 bases and the V segment lost 2 bases, leaving 6 bases of the junction unmatched. The CDR3 extends over 14 amino acids. Germline CDR1 MGHDK, CDR2 SYGVNS. CDR3 coding DNA: TGTGCCAGCAGTGAACTGGGACAGGGTAGCGGCTACACCTTC. It specifies CASSELGQGSGYTF.

The chain uses TRBV11-3 and TRBJ2-3, with TRBD2 as a possible D gene (5 bases). The CDR3 sequence is 13 residues long. Germline V gives CDR1 SGHNT, CDR2 YENEEA. V was shortened by 8 bases and J by 2 bases, with 11 bases between the two germline ends. The CDR3 region is CASRGPNTDTQYF. The CDR3 bases are TGTGCCAGCCGCGGGCCCAACACAGATACGCAGTATTTT.